This TCR beta chain was captured by sequencing in a study of blood T cells in healthy people across ages. Study observations and caveats: Unsorted PBMC input precluded a conclusive naive versus antigen-experienced comparison. Diversity of TCR beta correlated strongly with naive T cell percentage. Versus aged donors, long-lived donors had higher diversity and more naive CD4+ cells.

Alongside a J-beta primer mix, a sample-barcoded 5' primer served in a second PCR lasting about 6 to 12 cycles. All samples yielded 2.5 million or more CDR3-containing paired-end reads. TCRdb analysed the 5' RACE reads with MiXCR anew, one entry per CDR3 protein. The data hold roughly 730,000 distinct CDR3 sequences, with roughly 56% observed a single time. Details on this clonotype: The antigen is undetermined.

Trimming pared 2 bases from V and 0 bases from J, leaving 16 bases between. Germline values: CDR1 SGHVS, CDR2 FNYEAQ. The CDR3 runs to 17 residues. The chain couples TRBV7-6 to TRBJ1-1, with a weak D call TRBD1 (6 bases). What was sequenced was blood. The TCR comes from a man aged 40-49 years in good health. CDR3 in amino acids: CASSLKGGGRVNTEAFF. CDR3 in DNA: TGTGCCAGCAGCTTAAAGGGCGGGGGGCGAGTGAACACTGAAGCTTTCTTT.